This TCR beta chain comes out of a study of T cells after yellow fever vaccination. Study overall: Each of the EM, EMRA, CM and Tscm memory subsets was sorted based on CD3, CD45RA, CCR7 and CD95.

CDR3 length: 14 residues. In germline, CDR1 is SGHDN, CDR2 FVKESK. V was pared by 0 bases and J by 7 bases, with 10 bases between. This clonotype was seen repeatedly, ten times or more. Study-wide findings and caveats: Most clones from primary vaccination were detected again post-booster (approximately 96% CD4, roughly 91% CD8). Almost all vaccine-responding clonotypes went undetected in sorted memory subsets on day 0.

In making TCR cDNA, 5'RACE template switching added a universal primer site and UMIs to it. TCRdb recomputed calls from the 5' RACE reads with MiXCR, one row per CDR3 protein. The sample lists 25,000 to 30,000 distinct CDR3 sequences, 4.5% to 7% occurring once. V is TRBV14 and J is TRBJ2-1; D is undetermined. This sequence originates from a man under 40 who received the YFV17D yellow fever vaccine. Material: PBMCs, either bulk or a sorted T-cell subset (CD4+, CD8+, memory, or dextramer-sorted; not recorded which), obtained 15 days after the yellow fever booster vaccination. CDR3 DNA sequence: TGTGCCAGCAGCCAAGATTTCGGCGGTAATGAGCAGTTCTTC. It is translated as CASSQDFGGNEQFF.